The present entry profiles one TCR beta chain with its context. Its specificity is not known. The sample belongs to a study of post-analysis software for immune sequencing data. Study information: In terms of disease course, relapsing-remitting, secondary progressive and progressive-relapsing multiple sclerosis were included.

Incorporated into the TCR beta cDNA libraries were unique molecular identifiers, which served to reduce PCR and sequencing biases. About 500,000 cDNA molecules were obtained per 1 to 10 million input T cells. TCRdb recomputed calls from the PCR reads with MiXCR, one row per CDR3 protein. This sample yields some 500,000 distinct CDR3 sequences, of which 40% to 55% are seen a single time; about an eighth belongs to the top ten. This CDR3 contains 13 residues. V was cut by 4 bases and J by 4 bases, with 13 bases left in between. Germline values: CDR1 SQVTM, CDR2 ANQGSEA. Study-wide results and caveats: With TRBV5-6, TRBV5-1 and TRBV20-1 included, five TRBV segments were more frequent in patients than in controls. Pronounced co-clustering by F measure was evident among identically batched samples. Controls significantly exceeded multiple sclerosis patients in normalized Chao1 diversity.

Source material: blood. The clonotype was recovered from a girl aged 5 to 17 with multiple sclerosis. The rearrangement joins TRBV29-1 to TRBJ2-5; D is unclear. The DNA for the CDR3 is TGCAGCGTTGCCGGGCGTGGCCCAGAGACCCAGTACTTC. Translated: CSVAGRGPETQYF.